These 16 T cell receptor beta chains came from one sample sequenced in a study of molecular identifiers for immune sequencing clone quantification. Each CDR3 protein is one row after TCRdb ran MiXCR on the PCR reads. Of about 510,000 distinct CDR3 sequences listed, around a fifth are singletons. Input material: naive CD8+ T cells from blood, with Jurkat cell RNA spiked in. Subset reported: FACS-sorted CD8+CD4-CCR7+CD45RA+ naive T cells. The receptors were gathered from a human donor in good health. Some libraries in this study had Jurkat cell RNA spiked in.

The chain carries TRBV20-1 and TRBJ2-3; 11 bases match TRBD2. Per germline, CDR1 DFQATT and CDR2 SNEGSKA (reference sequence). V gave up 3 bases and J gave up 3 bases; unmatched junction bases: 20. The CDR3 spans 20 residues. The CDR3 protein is CSASHLVLAGEYWETDTQYF. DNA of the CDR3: TGCAGTGCTAGTCATTTAGTACTAGCGGGAGAATATTGGGAGACAGATACGCAGTATTTT.

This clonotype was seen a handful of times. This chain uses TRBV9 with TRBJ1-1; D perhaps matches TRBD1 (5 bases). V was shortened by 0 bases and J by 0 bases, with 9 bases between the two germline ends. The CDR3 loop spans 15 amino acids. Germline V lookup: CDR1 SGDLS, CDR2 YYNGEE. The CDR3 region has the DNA TGTGCCAGCAGCGTAGAGGGGACGCTGAACACTGAAGCTTTCTTT. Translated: CASSVEGTLNTEAFF.

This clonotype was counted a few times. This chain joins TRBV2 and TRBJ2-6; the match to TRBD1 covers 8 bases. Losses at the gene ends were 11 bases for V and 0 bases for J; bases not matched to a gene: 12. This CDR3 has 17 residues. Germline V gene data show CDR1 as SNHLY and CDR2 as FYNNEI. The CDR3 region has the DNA TGTGCCGGGATCTCCGGGACAGGTCCCTCTGGGGCCAACGTCCTGACTTTC. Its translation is CAGISGTGPSGANVLTF.

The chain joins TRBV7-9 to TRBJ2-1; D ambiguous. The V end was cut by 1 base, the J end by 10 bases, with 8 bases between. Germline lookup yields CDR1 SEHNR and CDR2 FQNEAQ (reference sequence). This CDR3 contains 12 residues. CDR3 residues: CASSLVPQEQFF. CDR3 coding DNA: TGTGCCAGCAGCTTAGTGCCCCAGGAGCAGTTCTTC.

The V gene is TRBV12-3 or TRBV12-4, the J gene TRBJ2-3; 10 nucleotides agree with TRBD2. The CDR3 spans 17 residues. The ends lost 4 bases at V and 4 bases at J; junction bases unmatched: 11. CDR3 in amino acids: CASSSAGGPVSADTQYF. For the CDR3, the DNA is TGTGCCAGCAGTTCAGCGGGAGGGCCCGTTTCTGCAGATACGCAGTATTTT.

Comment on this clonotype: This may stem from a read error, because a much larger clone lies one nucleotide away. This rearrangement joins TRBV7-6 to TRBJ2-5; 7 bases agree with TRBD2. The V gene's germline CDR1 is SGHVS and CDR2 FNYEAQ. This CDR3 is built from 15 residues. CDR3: CAGSSLSGRKETQYF. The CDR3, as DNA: TGTGCCGGCAGCTCTCTTAGCGGGCGTAAAGAGACCCAGTACTTC.

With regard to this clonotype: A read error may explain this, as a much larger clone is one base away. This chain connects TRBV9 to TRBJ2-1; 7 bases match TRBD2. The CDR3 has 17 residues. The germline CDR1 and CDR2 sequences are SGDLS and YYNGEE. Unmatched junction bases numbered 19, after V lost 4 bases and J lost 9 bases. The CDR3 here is CASSLSGTGGSNGEQFF. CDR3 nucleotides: TGTGCCAGCAGCCTTTCCGGGACTGGCGGGAGTAACGGTGAGCAGTTCTTC. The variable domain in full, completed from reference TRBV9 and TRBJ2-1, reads DSGVTQTPKHLITATGQRVTLRCSPRSGDLSVYWYQQSLDQGLQFLIQYYNGEERAKGNILERFSAQQFPDLHSELNLSSLELGDSALYFCASSLSGTGGSNGEQFFGPGTRLTVL.

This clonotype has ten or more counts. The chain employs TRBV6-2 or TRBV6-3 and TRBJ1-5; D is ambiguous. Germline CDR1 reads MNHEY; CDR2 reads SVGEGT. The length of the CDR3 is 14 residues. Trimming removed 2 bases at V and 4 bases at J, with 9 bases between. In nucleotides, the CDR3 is TGTGCCAGCAGTTACGATACAGATAATCAGCCCCAGCATTTT. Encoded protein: CASSYDTDNQPQHF.

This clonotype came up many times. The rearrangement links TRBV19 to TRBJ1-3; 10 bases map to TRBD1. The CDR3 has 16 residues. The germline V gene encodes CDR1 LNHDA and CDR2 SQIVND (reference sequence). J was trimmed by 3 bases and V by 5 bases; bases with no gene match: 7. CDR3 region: CASSLWTGGFGNTIYF. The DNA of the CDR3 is TGTGCCAGTAGTCTCTGGACAGGGGGATTTGGAAACACCATATATTTT.

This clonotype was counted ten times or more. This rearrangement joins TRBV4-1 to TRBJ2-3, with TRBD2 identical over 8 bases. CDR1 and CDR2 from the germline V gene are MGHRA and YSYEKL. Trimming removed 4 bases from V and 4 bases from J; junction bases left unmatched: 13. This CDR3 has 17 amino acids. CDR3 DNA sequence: TGCGCCAGCAGCCCTGGGTTTGAGACTAGCGAATCAGATACGCAGTATTTT. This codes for CASSPGFETSESDTQYF.

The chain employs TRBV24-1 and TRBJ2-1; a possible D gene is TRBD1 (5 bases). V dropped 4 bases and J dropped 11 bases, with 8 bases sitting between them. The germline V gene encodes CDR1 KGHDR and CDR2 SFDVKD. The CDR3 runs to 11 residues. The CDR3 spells CATSEGHKQFF. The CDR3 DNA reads TGTGCCACCAGTGAAGGACATAAGCAGTTCTTC.

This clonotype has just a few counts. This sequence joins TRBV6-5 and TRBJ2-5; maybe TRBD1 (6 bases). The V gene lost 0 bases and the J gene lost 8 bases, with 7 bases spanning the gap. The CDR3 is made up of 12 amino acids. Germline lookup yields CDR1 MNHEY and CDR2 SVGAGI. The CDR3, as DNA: TGTGCCAGCAGTTACTCAGGGGGAACCCAGTACTTC. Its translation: CASSYSGGTQYF.

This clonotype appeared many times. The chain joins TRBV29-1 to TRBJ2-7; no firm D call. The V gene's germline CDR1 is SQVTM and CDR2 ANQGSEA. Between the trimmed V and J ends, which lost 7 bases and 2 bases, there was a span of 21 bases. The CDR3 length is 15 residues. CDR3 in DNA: TGCAGCGCCACGGCCCTAGGAGCACGACCCTACGAGCAGTACTTC. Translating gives CSATALGARPYEQYF.

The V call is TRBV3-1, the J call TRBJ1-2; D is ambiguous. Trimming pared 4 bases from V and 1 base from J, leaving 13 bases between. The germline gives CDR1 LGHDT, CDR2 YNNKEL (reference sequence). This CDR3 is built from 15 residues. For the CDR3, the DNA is TGTGCCAGCAGCCCATGGCCCCAGGATAACTATGGCTACACCTTC. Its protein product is CASSPWPQDNYGYTF. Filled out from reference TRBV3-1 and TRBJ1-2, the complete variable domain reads DTAVSQTPKYLVTQMGNDKSIKCEQNLGHDTMYWYKQDSKKFLKIMFSYNNKELIINETVPNRFSPKSPDKAHLNLHINSLELGDSAVYFCASSPWPQDNYGYTFGSGTRLTVV.

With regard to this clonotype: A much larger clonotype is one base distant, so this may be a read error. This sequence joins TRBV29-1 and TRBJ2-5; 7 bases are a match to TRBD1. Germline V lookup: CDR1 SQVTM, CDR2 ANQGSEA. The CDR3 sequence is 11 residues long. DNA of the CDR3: TGCAGCGACAGACAGGGAGCGACCCAGTGCTTC. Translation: CSDRQGATQCF. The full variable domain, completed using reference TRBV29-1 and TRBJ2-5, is SAVISQKPSRDICQRGTSLTIQCQVDSQVTMMFWYRQQPGQSLTLIATANQGSEATYESGFVIDKFPISRPNLTFSTLTVSNMSPEDSSIYLCSDRQGATQCFGPGTRLLVL.

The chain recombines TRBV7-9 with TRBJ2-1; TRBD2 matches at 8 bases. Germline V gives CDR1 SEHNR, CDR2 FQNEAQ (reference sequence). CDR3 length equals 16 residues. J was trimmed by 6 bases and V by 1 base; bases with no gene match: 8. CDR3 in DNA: TGTGCCAGCAGCTTAGTTAGCGGGGAACTCGGCAATGAGCAGTTCTTC. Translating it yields CASSLVSGELGNEQFF.